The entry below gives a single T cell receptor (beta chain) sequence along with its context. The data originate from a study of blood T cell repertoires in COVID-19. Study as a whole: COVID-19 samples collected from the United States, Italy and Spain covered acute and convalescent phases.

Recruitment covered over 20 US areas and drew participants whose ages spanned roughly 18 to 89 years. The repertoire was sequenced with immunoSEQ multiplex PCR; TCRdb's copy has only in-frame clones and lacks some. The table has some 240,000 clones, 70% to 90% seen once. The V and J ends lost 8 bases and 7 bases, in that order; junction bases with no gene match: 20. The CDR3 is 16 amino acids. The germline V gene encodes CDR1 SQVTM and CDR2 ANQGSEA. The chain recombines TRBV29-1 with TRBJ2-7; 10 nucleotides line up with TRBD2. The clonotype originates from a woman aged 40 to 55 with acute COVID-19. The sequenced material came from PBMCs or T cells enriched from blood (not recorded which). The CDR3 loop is CSPGWLAGDTSREQYF. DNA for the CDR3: TGCAGCCCCGGGTGGCTAGCGGGAGATACGTCTCGGGAGCAGTACTTC.